These T cell receptor beta chains were read from a single sample in a study of a mutant IDH1 vaccine in newly diagnosed glioma. Assay: immunoSEQ multiplex PCR; the TCRdb copy retains only in-frame clones and omits some. This table holds 110,000 or so clones, 85% to 90% found once. No antigens are known for them. The starting material was PBMCs, obtained from a glioma patient whose treatment included an IDH1 peptide vaccine. The receptors here all came from a woman between 45 and 65 years old with glioma. The CDR3 runs from the conserved cysteine through the conserved F or W. A D gene is named only where the DNA matches it firmly. Part of the rows lack a size; the others show once, few, many or a class for expanded clones.

. | TRBJ2-7 | TRBD1 | TRBV27 | TGTGCCAGCAGTTCGGTGGGACAGGGCTCCTACGAGCAGTACTTC | CASSSVGQGSYEQYF
. | TRBJ1-3 | . | TRBV10-3 | TGTGCCATCAGTGAAGGGTCCGGAAACACCATATATTTT | CAISEGSGNTIYF
. | TRBJ1-1 | TRBD1 | TRBV9 | TGTGCCAGCAGCTTCTTGACAGGGCAGGACACTGAAGCTTTCTTT | CASSFLTGQDTEAFF
. | TRBJ1-1 | . | TRBV27 | TGTGCCAGCAGTACCGGACAGAGGAGAATTGAAGCTTTCTTT | CASSTGQRRIEAFF
. | TRBJ1-1 | TRBD1 | TRBV29-1 | TGCAGCGCCGGGACAGTGAACACTGAAGCTTTCTTT | CSAGTVNTEAFF
. | TRBJ2-1 | TRBD2 | TRBV5-6 | TGTGCCAGCAGCTATAGCGGGAGGGAGGGTGAGCAGTTCTTC | CASSYSGREGEQFF
. | TRBJ2-1 | . | TRBV5-1 | TGCGCCAGCAGCCTCGGACAGCCCAATGAGCAGTTCTTC | CASSLGQPNEQFF
once | TRBJ2-6 | . | TRBV7-6 | TGTGCCAGCAGCCCCGCCGCCTCTGGGGCCAACGTCCTGACTTTC | CASSPAASGANVLTF
. | TRBJ1-3 | . | TRBV28 | TGTGCCACCCAGGGAGCGGCGGGCTCTGGAAACACCATATATTTT | CATQGAAGSGNTIYF
. | TRBJ1-6 | TRBD1 | TRBV11-2 | TGTGCCAGCAGCTTAGATCCGGGACAGCCCCTCCACTTT | CASSLDPGQPLHF
. | TRBJ1-5 | TRBD1 | TRBV6-1 | TGTGCCAGCTCGCAGGGGGCGCGGGGCAATCAGCCCCAGCATTTT | CASSQGARGNQPQHF
. | TRBJ2-1 | . | TRBV9 | TGTGCCAGCAGCGGGGTCGGAGGGGGCAATGAGCAGTTCTTC | CASSGVGGGNEQFF
once | TRBJ1-4 | . | TRBV18 | TGTGCCAGCTCACAGGGAGGGGATGAAAAACTGTTTTTT | CASSQGGDEKLFF
. | TRBJ2-7 | . | TRBV4-1 | TGCGCCAGCAGCGAAACAGGGTCCGCTCCCTACGAGCAGTACTTC | CASSETGSAPYEQYF
. | TRBJ2-7 | . | TRBV6-1 | TGTGCCAGCAGTATGGTGACCTGGGGGTTCTACGAGCAGTACTTC | CASSMVTWGFYEQYF
. | TRBJ2-5 | . | TRBV5-8 | TGTGCCAGCAGCTTCCGGGACAACAGGGAGACCCAGTACTTC | CASSFRDNRETQYF
. | TRBJ2-1 | TRBD1 | TRBV18 | TGTGCCAGCTCACCCGGGACAGGGTCCTACAATGAGCAGTTCTTC | CASSPGTGSYNEQFF
. | TRBJ2-3 | . | TRBV7-9 | TGTGCCAGCAGCTTAGCAGCAGGGTCCACAGATACGCAGTATTTT | CASSLAAGSTDTQYF
. | TRBJ2-1 | TRBD2 | TRBV5-6 | TGTGCCAGCTCCGGACTAGCGCTGATTTACAATGAGCAGTTCTTC | CASSGLALIYNEQFF
. | TRBJ2-2 | . | TRBV7-3 | TGTGCCAGCAGACTACTAAACACCGGGGAGCTGTTTTTT | CASRLLNTGELFF
. | TRBJ2-7 | . | TRBV7-8 | TGTGCCAGCAGCTTGGGGCAGGGGAGGCTTTCCGAGCAGTACTTC | CASSLGQGRLSEQYF
. | TRBJ1-1 | TRBD1 | TRBV28 | TGTGCCAGCAGTTTCTACCAGGGGGCGGGGAACACTGAAGCTTTCTTT | CASSFYQGAGNTEAFF
. | TRBJ2-3 | . | TRBV30 | TGTGCCTGGAGTGGGGGTGGGGCAGGGGGCACAGATACGCAGTATTTT | CAWSGGGAGGTDTQYF
. | TRBJ2-3 | TRBD2 | TRBV14 | TGTGCCAGCAGCCGCCCGACTAGCGGGTTCGCAGATACGCAGTATTTT | CASSRPTSGFADTQYF
. | TRBJ2-2 | TRBD2 | TRBV14 | TGTGCCAGCAGCCAGAGGGGGACTAGCGGGACCGGGGAGCTGTTTTTT | CASSQRGTSGTGELFF
. | TRBJ1-3 | . | TRBV6-5 | TGTGCCAGCAGCCTTACAGGGTTCTCTGGAAACACCATATATTTT | CASSLTGFSGNTIYF
. | TRBJ1-1 | . | TRBV6-1 | TGTGCCAGCAGTGTATCGGGACCTGGAAACACTGAAGCTTTCTTT | CASSVSGPGNTEAFF
. | TRBJ2-1 | . | TRBV7-3 | TGTGCCAGCAGCCCCCTGGTTTCCTCCTACAATGAGCAGTTCTTC | CASSPLVSSYNEQFF
. | TRBJ1-2 | . | TRBV25-1 | TGTGCCAGCAGTGAACAGGGACTCTATGGCTACACCTTC | CASSEQGLYGYTF
. | TRBJ1-6 | . | TRBV2 | TGTGCCAGCAGTAGGGGCATCTATAATTCACCCCTCCACTTT | CASSRGIYNSPLHF
. | TRBJ2-5 | . | TRBV5-1 | TGCGCCAGCAGCCAACAAAGTCCACAAGAGACCCAGTACTTC | CASSQQSPQETQYF
. | TRBJ2-1 | . | TRBV28 | TGTGCCAGCAGTTTAGAGGGGGAGGGGCGTCCGGGGAGACTCTACAATGAGCAGTTCTTC | CASSLEGEGRPGRLYNEQFF
. | TRBJ2-5 | . | TRBV6-6 | TGTGCCAGCAGTTACTCGTCAGGGCTAAGGGAGACCCAGTACTTC | CASSYSSGLRETQYF
. | TRBJ1-1 | . | TRBV6-5 | TGTGCCAGCAGACACAGGTATATGAACACTGAAGCTTTCTTT | CASRHRYMNTEAFF
few | TRBJ1-1 | TRBD1 | TRBV19 | TGTGCCAGTAGTACGATAACAGGGGGCTTTGAAGCTTTCTTT | CASSTITGGFEAFF
. | TRBJ1-1 | . | TRBV6-5 | TGTGCCAGCAGTCCTTGGGCGGGGGCGAGCACTGAAGCTTTCTTT | CASSPWAGASTEAFF
. | TRBJ1-6 | . | TRBV19 | TGTGCCAGCCATCGGGATCGGTCGGATAATTCACCCCTCCACTTT | CASHRDRSDNSPLHF
. | TRBJ2-1 | . | TRBV9 | TGTGCCAGCAGCACTCACAATCCGCGAGAGCAGTTCTTC | CASSTHNPREQFF
. | TRBJ2-7 | TRBD2 | TRBV5-6 | TGTGCCAGCAACTCCGGGCGGGAGGTAGTCTCCTACGAGCAGTACTTC | CASNSGREVVSYEQYF
. | TRBJ2-5 | TRBD2 | TRBV9 | TGTGCCAGCAGTCGTGGACTAGCGGAGACCCAGTACTTC | CASSRGLAETQYF